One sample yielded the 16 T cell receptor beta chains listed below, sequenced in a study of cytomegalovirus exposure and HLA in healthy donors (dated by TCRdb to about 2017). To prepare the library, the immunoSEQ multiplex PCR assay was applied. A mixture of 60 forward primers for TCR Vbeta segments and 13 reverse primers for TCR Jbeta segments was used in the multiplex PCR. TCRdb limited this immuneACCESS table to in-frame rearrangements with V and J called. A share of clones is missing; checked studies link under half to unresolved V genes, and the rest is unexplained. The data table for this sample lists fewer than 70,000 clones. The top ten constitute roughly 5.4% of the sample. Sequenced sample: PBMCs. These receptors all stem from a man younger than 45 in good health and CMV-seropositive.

CDR3 in amino acids: CASAAGTGVNEQYF. The CDR3 bases are TGTGCCAGCGCTGCCGGGACAGGGGTAAACGAGCAGTACTTC. The gene calls are TRBV7-9 and TRBJ2-7; 10 bases map to TRBD1. After removal of 8 bases from V and 5 bases from J, the junction contained 9 bases not matched to a gene. This CDR3 contains 14 residues. CDR1 is SEHNR, CDR2 FQNEAQ, per germline (reference sequence).

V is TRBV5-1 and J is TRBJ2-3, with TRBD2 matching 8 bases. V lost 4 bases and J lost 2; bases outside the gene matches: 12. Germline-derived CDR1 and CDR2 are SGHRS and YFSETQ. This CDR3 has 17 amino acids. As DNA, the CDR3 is TGCGCCAGCAGCCCGACACCCTTGACTAGCGCCACAGATACGCAGTATTTT. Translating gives CASSPTPLTSATDTQYF.

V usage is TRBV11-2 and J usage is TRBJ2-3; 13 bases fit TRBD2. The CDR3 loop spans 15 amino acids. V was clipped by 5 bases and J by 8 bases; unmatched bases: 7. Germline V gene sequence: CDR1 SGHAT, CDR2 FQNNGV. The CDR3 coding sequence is TGTGCCAGCAGCCCGACTAGCGGGAGGACTGGTACGCAGTATTTT. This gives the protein CASSPTSGRTGTQYF.

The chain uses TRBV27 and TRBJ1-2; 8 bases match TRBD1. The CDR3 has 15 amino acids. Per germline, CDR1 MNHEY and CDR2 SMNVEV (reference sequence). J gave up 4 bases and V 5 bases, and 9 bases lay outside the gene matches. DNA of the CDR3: TGTGCCAGCAGTCCGTGGACAGGGTCGGGCTATGGCTACACCTTC. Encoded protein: CASSPWTGSGYGYTF.

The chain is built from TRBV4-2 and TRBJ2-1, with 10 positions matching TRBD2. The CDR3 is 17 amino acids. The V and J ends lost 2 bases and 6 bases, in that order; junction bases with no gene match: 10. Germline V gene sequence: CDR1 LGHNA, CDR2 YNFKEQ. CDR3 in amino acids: CASSQYSGGAAGNEQFF. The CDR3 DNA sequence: TGTGCCAGCAGCCAATACAGCGGGGGGGCGGCAGGCAATGAGCAGTTCTTC.

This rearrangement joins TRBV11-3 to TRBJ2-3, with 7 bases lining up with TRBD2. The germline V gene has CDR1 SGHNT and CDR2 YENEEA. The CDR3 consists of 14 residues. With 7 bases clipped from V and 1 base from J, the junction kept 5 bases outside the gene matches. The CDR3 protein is CASKEGRGTDTQYF. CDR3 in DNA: TGTGCCAGCAAGGAGGGGAGGGGCACAGATACGCAGTATTTT.

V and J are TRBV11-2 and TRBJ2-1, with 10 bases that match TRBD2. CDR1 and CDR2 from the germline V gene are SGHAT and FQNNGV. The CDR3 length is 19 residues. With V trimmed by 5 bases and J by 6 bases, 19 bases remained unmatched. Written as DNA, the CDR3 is TGTGCCAGCAGCCGATCGGAAGCGGGAGGGCCGAAGGGTGGCAATGAGCAGTTCTTC. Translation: CASSRSEAGGPKGGNEQFF.

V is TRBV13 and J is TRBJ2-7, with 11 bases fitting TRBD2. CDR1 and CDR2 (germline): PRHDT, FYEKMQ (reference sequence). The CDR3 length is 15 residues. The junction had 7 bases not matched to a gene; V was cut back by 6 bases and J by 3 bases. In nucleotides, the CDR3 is TGTGCCAGCAGTCCTAGCGGGAGGATGCTCTACGAGCAGTACTTC. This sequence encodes CASSPSGRMLYEQYF. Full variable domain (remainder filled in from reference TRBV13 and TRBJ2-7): AAGVIQSPRHLIKEKRETATLKCYPIPRHDTVYWYQQGPGQDPQFLISFYEKMQSDKGSIPDRFSAQQFSDYHSELNMSSLELGDSALYFCASSPSGRMLYEQYFGPGTRLTVT.

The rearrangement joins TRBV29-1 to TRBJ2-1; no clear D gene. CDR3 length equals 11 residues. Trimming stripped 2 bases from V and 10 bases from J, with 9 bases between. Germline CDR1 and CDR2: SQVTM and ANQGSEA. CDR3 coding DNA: TGCAGCGTTGAATCTCGCGAGGAGCAGTTCTTC. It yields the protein CSVESREEQFF.

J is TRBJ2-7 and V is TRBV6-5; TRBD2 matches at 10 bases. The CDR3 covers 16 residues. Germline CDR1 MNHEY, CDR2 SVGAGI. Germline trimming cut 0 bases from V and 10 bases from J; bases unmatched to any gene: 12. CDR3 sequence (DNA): TGTGCCAGCAGTTACTCCTCCACCCTAGCGGGAGTGGATCAGTACTTC. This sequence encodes CASSYSSTLAGVDQYF.

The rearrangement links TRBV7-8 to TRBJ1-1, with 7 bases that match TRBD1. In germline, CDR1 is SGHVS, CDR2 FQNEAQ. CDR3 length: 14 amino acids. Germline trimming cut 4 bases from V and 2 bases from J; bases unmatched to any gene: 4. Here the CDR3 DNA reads TGTGCCAGCAGCTGGGGACAGCCAAACACTGAAGCTTTCTTT. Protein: CASSWGQPNTEAFF.

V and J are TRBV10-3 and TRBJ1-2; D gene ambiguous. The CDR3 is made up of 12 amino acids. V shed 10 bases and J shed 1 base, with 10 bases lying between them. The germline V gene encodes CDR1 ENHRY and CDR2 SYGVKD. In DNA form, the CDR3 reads TGTGCCAATTCCGGGAGTAACTATGGCTACACCTTC. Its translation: CANSGSNYGYTF.

The DNA for the CDR3 is TGTGCTAGTGGTTTGGAGACAGGGGGCGGAGGTTTAGGGAACACTGAAGCTTTCTTT. Translated: CASGLETGGGGLGNTEAFF. The chain combines TRBV12-5 with TRBJ1-1; 10 bases line up with TRBD1. Germline V gene lookup returns CDR1 LGHNT and CDR2 FRNRAP. V lost 1 base, J lost 1 base, and 12 bases stayed unmatched. The CDR3 covers 19 residues.

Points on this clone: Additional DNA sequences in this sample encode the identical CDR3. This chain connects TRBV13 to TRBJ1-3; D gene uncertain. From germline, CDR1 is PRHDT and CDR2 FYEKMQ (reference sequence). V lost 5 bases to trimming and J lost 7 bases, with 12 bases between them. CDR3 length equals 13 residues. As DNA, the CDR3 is TGTGCCAGCAGCCCCACTAGAGGGAACACCATATATTTT. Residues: CASSPTRGNTIYF. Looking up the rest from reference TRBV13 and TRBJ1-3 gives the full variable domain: AAGVIQSPRHLIKEKRETATLKCYPIPRHDTVYWYQQGPGQDPQFLISFYEKMQSDKGSIPDRFSAQQFSDYHSELNMSSLELGDSALYFCASSPTRGNTIYFGEGSWLTVV.

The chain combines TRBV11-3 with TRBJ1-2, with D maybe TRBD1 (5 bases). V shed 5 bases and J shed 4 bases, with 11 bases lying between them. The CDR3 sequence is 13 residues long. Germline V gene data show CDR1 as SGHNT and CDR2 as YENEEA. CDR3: CASSTQESYGYTF. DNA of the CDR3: TGTGCCAGCAGCACACAGGAGAGCTATGGCTACACCTTC.

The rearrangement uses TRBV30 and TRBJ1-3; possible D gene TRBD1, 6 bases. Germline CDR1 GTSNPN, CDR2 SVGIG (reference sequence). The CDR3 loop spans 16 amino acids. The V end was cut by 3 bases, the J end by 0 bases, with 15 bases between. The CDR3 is CAWSPQGSVSGNTIYF. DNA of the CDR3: TGTGCCTGGAGCCCACAGGGATCCGTCTCTGGAAACACCATATATTTT.